The 2 T cell receptor beta chains in this list originate from one sample, sequenced in a study of Graves' ophthalmopathy and Graves' hyperthyroidism. For repertoire sequencing, the TCR beta CDR3 regions were amplified from RNA transcripts. The first-round RT-PCR employed HTBI primers together with the Qiagen OneStep RT-PCR kit. A multiplex PCR was then performed as the second round. MiXCR, applied by TCRdb to the multiplex PCR reads, yields one record per CDR3 protein. The table shows about 620,000 distinct CDR3 sequences, with around a fifth occurring only once. Material: peripheral blood. The receptors here all came from a woman between 18 and 29 years old with stable Graves' hyperthyroidism. Some clones in this sample may be carry-over from other donors' samples.

CDR3 sequence (DNA): TGTGCCAGCAGTGATGGGTGGACCCAGTACTTC. Protein sequence: CASSDGWTQYF. The gene calls are TRBV2 and TRBJ2-5; no reliable D call. Germline V gene lookup returns CDR1 SNHLY and CDR2 FYNNEI. With 3 bases removed from V and 7 bases from J, the gap between germline ends came to 6 bases. This CDR3 comprises 11 residues.

The chain carries TRBV27 and TRBJ2-2; TRBD2 is a possible D gene (6 bases). The CDR3 has 16 amino acids. Between the trimmed V and J ends, which lost 6 bases and 1 base, there was a span of 15 bases. Germline CDR1 reads MNHEY; CDR2 reads SMNVEV (reference sequence). CDR3 nucleotides: TGTGCCAGCAGCTCGCACTGGCGGGGGAACACCGGGGAGCTGTTTTTT. It specifies CASSSHWRGNTGELFF.